This T cell receptor beta chain was observed in a study of shared clonotypes between healthy human individuals (TCRdb year 2020). Broadly, across the study: A couple of women and three men aged 18 to 49 years were included in the cohort. Each donor's leukapheresis produced roughly between roughly 0.85 and 10 billion PBMCs. For each donor, three plates each were used for CD4 naive and CD4 memory, two plates were used for CD8 naive, and one plate was used for CD8 memory. To estimate repertoire size and how much clonotype sharing occurs between individuals, the study deeply sequenced the blood TCR repertoires of several healthy adults. To increase sequencing depth and limit assay-specific biases, different laboratories used diverse techniques to prepare libraries and sequence TCR repertoires.

V loses 1 base, J loses 9 bases, and the germline ends lie 19 bases apart. The CDR3, cysteine through phenylalanine, is 16 amino acids long. Only the CDR3 part of the read is kept: 48 bases, read in frame from the first base. Based on the germline V gene, the CDR1 and CDR2 sequences are MGHRA and YSYEKL. Results the study describes overall, beyond this receptor: Pairwise subsampling indicated that sequencing depth was expected to affect the degree of clonotype sharing among donors. Rarefaction of sorted-subset datasets indicated incomplete sequencing despite the large sequencing depth. Sampling was restricted to blood, and TCR repertoires in tissues likely differ from the TCR repertoires found in blood. Larger estimated clonotype richness was generally found for naive subsets than for memory subsets. Because the study included a small number of donors, the genetic and exposure-history diversity represented was limited. About 5% of naive CD4, around 4% of naive CD8, 2.3% of memory CD4, and less than 0.45% of memory CD8 clonotypes were shared across a few donors. Compared with non-shared clonotypes, the clonotypes found in all four sorted-subset donors had higher generation probabilities.

TCR CDR3 regions were amplified from genomic DNA by multiplex PCR using the deep immunoSEQ assay. Genomic DNA extracted from each cell subset was distributed evenly over all wells of several immunoSEQ 96-well plates, and each plate served as one replicate. For sorted subsets, around 0.2 ug of genomic DNA, equivalent to roughly 30,000 T cell genomes, went into each replicate PCR. The purified libraries were quantified using a Qubit 3.0 fluorometer, sized with a Bioanalyzer 2100, and then quantified again using the KAPA Library Quantification kit. A separate single-read 150-cycle Illumina NextSeq 550 flow cell was used to sequence each immunoSEQ 96-well plate. Regarding the original processing steps: Because the immunoSEQ output included only junctional sequences and no quality scores, the filtering could not be the same as the filtering used for full-length reads. To assign V/J genes and CDR3, sequences were annotated using PyIR, a Python wrapper for IgBLAST v1.9, with IMGT germline references. Reads were filtered out if the reads had weak V/J assignments (E-value above 1e-6), no CDR3, stop codons, out-of-frame junctions, or ambiguous translated residues. V3J clonotypes were defined as sequences sharing the same inferred V gene, J gene, and CDR3 amino acid sequence. The percentage overlap between two repertoires was calculated by dividing the number of shared unique clonotypes by the size of the smaller repertoire. Three approaches were used to assess repertoire richness: RTK rarefaction, the Chao1 estimator, and Recon v2.1 estimates of unobserved clonotypes. For all TCRbeta clonotypes obtained by the gDNA method from a few donors, generation probabilities were computed with OLGA. Sourced from immuneACCESS, this table was stored by TCRdb with only in-frame sequences that have V and J called. A share of the clones is absent; for the studies checked, an unresolved V gene accounts for under half, and the remainder has no known explanation. Clone size and V and J calls were adopted from that table, with D and trimming inferred from the DNA. The sample table records some 660,000 clones; more than 70% of these occur just once. Under 2% of the sample rests with the top ten.

Donors were healthy HIV-negative adults with no recently reported acute infections or vaccinations. Every donor was a Caucasian adult living in Nashville, Tennessee, USA. CD4+ T cells were enriched by magnetic negative selection, after which naive cells were positively selected on CD45RA and the negative fraction was taken as the memory subset. After blood collection by leukapheresis, PBMCs were isolated using Ficoll-Histopaque density gradient centrifugation and then cryopreserved in the vapor phase of liquid nitrogen. Purity and quantity of every magnetically sorted T cell population were checked by analytical flow cytometry. Each sorted fraction had its genomic DNA isolated and then quantified by UV absorbance on a Nanodrop 2000c. This clone is a singleton in its sample. The specificity of this receptor is unknown. Base qualities are not provided; no much larger clone lies one nucleotide away.

The chain was built from TRBV4-1 and TRBJ1-5; TRBD1 is perhaps the D gene, given 6 matching bases. This receptor was taken from a woman aged 25 to 39 in good health. Material: memory CD4+ T cells sorted from blood. The cell subset or site label on this specimen signifies: CD45RA-negative fraction. CDR3 reads: CASSQGRGAGVRPQHF. Read as DNA, the sequence is TGCGCCAGCAGCCAAGGTCGGGGTGCAGGGGTACGGCCCCAGCATTTT.